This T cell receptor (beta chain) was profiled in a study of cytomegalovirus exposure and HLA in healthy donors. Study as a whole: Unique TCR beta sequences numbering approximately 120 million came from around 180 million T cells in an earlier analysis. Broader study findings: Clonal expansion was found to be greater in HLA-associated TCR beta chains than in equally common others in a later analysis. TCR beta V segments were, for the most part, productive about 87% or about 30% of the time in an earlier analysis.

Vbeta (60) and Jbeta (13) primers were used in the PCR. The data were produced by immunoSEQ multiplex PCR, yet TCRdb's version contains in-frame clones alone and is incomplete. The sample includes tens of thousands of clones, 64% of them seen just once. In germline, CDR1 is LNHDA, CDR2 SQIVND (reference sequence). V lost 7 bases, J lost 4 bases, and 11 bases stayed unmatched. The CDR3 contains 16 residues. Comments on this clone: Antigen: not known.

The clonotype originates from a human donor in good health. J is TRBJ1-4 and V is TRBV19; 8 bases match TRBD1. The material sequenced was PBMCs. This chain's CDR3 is CASTLWGDRGNEKLFF. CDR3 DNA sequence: TGTGCCAGTACCCTATGGGGAGACAGGGGTAATGAAAAACTGTTTTTT.